The source of this T cell receptor beta chain is a study of blood T cells in healthy people across ages. Germline CDR1 and CDR2: SGHKS and YYEKEE (reference sequence). Trimming cost V 4 bases and J 8 bases; bases outside gene matches: 3. The CDR3 loop spans 14 amino acids. This clonotype showed up just a few times. The target antigen is unknown. Broader study findings: It was not known whether donors were CMV positive (a possible confounder of expanded clonotype changes). Higher diversity, along with more naive CD4+ cells, distinguished long-lived donors from aged donors.

A second PCR of 7 to 11 cycles used a sample-barcoded 5' primer and a J-beta primer mix. In TCRdb, the 5' RACE reads were re-called with MiXCR into one record per CDR3 protein. The sample carries about 840,000 distinct CDR3 sequences, about 27% recorded once. These data also formed part of another study, on T cells of mothers and their children. That source reports: At a rate of around 1.6 ug per 15 ul, cDNA synthesis received all of the extracted RNA. Slightly higher overlap, not significant, was seen in related mother-child pairs than in unrelated pairs.

V usage is TRBV5-5 and J usage is TRBJ1-6; 10 bases match TRBD1. The TCR originated in a woman in her thirties or forties in good health. Sequenced sample: blood. The CDR3 sequence is CASSRGQGDSPLHF. The CDR3, as DNA: TGTGCCAGCAGCCGAGGACAGGGGGATTCACCCCTCCACTTT.